Presented here are 6 T cell receptor beta chains from one specimen sequenced in a study of T-cell reconstitution after alpha-beta-depleted transplantation in children. The authors prepared the TCRbeta library with unique molecular identifiers. TCRdb itself ran the PCR reads through MiXCR, one entry per CDR3 protein. The profile covers roughly 500,000 distinct CDR3 sequences, with about 12% appearing a single time and 5% to 6% taken by the ten largest. The sequencing used PBMCs from the stem cell graft donor, collected from the stem cell graft. These receptors were taken from a human donor who donated a stem cell graft to a child with combined immunodeficiency.

This clonotype was recorded many times. The chain joins TRBV6-5 to TRBJ1-1, with 7 bases lining up with TRBD1. CDR3 length: 16 amino acids. J gave up 0 bases and V 4 bases, and 8 bases lay outside the gene matches. The V gene's germline CDR1 is MNHEY and CDR2 SVGAGI. CDR3 DNA sequence: TGTGCCAGCAGTTGGGTGATTGGACAGGTGAACACTGAAGCTTTCTTT. Protein product: CASSWVIGQVNTEAFF.

This clonotype was found many times. The chain joins TRBV12-3 or TRBV12-4 to TRBJ2-1, with 12 bases matching TRBD2. The CDR3 totals 15 residues. The V and J ends lost 3 bases and 4 bases, in that order; junction bases with no gene match: 1. The CDR3 here is CASSFGLAGYNEQFF. In DNA, the CDR3 is TGTGCCAGCAGTTTCGGACTAGCGGGGTACAATGAGCAGTTCTTC.

V is TRBV6-2 or TRBV6-3 and J is TRBJ2-7; D unresolved. V was clipped by 0 bases and J by 2 bases, with 11 bases between them. The germline V gene encodes CDR1 MNHEY and CDR2 SVGEGT. The CDR3 is 15 residues long. CDR3 protein: CASSYSGQSPYEQYF. CDR3 in DNA: TGTGCCAGCAGTTACTCCGGGCAGTCCCCCTACGAGCAGTACTTC.

This clonotype was seen many times. The chain is built from TRBV11-2 and TRBJ2-5; D is undetermined. CDR1 SGHAT and CDR2 FQNNGV come from the germline V gene. This CDR3 is 15 amino acids long. The V end lost 3 bases, the J end lost 2 bases, and 13 bases lay between the germline ends. CDR3 DNA: TGTGCCAGCAGCTTGCGACGCAGGATTCAAGAGACCCAGTACTTC. It specifies CASSLRRRIQETQYF.

Concerning this clonotype: A clone one base away is much larger, so this may be a read error. The conserved phenylalanine or tryptophan is not found at the CDR3 terminus, so this likely reflects a read error. V is TRBV12-3 or TRBV12-4 and J is TRBJ2-3; D tentatively reads TRBD1 or TRBD2 (6 bases each). V lost 2 bases and J 2 bases, leaving 11 bases between the germline ends. This CDR3 has 15 amino acids. The CDR3 is CASSLWGALTDTQYS. The CDR3 nucleotides are TGTGCCAGCAGTTTATGGGGGGCGCTCACAGATACGCAGTATTCT.

The chain uses TRBV15 and TRBJ1-1, with no clear D. The germline V gene has CDR1 LNHNV and CDR2 YYDKDF (reference sequence). V lost 0 bases, J lost 1 base, and 6 bases lay in between. This CDR3 is 14 amino acids long. CDR3 DNA: TGTGCCACCAGCAGAGAATGGTCGAACACTGAAGCTTTCTTT. Translation gives CATSREWSNTEAFF.